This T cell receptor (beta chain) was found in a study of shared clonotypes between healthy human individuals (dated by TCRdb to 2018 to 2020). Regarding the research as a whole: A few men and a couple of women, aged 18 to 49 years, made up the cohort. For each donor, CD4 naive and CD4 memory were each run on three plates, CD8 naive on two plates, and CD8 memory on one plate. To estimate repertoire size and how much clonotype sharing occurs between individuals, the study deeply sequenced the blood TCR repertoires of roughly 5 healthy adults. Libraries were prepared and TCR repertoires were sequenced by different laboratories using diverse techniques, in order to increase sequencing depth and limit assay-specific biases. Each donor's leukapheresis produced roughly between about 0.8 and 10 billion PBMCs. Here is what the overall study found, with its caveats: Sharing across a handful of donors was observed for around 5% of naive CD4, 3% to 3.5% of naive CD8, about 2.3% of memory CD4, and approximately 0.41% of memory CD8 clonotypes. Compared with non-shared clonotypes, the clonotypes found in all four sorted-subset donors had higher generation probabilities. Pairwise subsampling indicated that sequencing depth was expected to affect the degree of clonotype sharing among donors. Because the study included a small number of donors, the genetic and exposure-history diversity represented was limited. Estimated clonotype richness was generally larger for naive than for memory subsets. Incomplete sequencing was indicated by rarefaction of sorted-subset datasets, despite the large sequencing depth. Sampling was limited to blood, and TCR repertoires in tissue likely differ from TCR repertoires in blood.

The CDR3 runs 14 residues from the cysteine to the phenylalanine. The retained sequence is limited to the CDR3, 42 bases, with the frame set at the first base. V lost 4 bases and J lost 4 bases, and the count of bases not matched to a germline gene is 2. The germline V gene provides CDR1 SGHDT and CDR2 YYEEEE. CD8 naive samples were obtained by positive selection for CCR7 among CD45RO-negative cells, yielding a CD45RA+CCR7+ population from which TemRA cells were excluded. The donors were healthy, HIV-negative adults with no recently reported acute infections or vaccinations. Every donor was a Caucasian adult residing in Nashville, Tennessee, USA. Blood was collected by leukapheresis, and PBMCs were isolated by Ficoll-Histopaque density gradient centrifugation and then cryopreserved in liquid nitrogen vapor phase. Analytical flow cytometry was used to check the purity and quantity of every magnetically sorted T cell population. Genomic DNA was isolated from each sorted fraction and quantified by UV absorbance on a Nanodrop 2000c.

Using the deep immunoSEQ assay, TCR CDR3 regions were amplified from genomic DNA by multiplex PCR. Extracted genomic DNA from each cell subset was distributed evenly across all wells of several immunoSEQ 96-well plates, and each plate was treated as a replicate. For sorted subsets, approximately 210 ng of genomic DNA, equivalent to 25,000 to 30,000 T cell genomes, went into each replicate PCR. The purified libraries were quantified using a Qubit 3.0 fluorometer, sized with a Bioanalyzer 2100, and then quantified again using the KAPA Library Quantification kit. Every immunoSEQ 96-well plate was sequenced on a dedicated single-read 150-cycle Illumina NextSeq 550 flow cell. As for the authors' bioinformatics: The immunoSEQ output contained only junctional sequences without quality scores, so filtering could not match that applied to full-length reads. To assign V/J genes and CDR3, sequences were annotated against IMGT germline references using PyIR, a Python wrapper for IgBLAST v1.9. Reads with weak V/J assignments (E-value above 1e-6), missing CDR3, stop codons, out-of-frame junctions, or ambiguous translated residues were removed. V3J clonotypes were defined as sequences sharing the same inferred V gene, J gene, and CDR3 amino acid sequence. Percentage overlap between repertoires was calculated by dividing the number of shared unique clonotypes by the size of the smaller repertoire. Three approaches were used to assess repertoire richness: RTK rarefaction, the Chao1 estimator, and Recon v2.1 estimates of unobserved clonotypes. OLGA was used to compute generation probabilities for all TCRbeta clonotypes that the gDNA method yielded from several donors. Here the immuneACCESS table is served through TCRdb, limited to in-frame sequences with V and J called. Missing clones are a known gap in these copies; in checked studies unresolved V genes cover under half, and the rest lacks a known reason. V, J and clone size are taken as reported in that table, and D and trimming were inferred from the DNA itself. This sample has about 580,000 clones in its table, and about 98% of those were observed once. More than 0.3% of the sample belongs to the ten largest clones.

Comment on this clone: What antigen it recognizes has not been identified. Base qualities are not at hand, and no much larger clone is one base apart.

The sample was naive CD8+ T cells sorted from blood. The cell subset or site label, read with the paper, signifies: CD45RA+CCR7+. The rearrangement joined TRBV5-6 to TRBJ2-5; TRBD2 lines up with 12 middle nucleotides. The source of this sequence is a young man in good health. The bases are TGTGCCAGCAGCCGGGGACTAGCGGGAGAGACCCAGTACTTC. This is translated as CASSRGLAGETQYF. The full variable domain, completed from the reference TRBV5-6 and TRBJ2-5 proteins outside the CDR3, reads DAGVTQSPTHLIKTRGQQVTLRCSPKSGHDTVSWYQQALGQGPQFIFQYYEEEERQRGNFPDRFSGHQFPNYSSELNVNALLLGDSALYLCASSRGLAGETQYFGPGTRLLVL.